Listed here are 32 T cell receptor beta chains from one sample, sequenced in a study of control samples from healthy donors and cancer patients. Sequencing was performed with immunoSEQ multiplex PCR; in TCRdb, only in-frame clones are kept and a portion is missing. Of some 130,000 clones in the sample, more than 90% were seen once. Sequenced sample: blood. Receptor source: a man aged 18 to 30 in good health.

This clone was counted a single time. This chain uses TRBV30 with TRBJ1-6, with a weak D call TRBD1 (6 bases). CDR3 length: 17 residues. Trimming stripped 3 bases from V and 4 bases from J, with 19 bases between. Germline V CDR1 and CDR2: GTSNPN, SVGIG (reference sequence). In DNA, the CDR3 is TGTGCCTGGAGATTGCTGACAGGCGGAACATATAATTCACCCCTCCACTTT. Protein: CAWRLLTGGTYNSPLHF.

The rearrangement joins TRBV11-2 to TRBJ2-7, with a tentative D call TRBD2 (7 bases). CDR3 length: 13 amino acids. From germline, CDR1 is SGHAT and CDR2 FQNNGV. Trimming cost V 1 base and J 5 bases, with 9 bases left between them. The CDR3 is CASSLVRGHEQYF. CDR3 sequence (DNA): TGTGCCAGCAGCTTAGTGCGGGGGCACGAGCAGTACTTC.

This clone came up once. The rearrangement joins TRBV9 to TRBJ1-1; 9 bases map to TRBD1. The CDR3 has 16 amino acids. The trim removed 3 bases at V and 5 bases at J, leaving 11 bases unmatched. CDR1 SGDLS and CDR2 YYNGEE come from the germline V gene. CDR3 DNA sequence: TGTGCCAGCAGCGGCCCTTCGACAGGGGGGCGAACTGAAGCTTTCTTT. It codes for CASSGPSTGGRTEAFF.

The chain combines TRBV10-3 with TRBJ1-5, with 7 bases matching TRBD1. The CDR3 has 14 amino acids. The junction had 8 bases not matched to a gene; V was cut back by 7 bases and J by 5 bases. Germline V lookup: CDR1 ENHRY, CDR2 SYGVKD. DNA of the CDR3: TGTGCCATCACTCCGGACAGGAGAGATCAGCCCCAGCATTTT. Its protein is CAITPDRRDQPQHF.

This rearrangement joins TRBV6-5 to TRBJ1-1; no definite D call. CDR1 and CDR2 (germline): MNHEY, SVGAGI. The germline V and J ends were trimmed by 9 bases and 7 bases, with 15 bases remaining between them. The CDR3 sequence is 12 residues long. In DNA form, the CDR3 reads TGTGCCAGTAACGATAGGCCCATTGAAGCTTTCTTT. As protein: CASNDRPIEAFF.

The chain combines TRBV7-2 with TRBJ2-7; D is possibly TRBD2 (6 bases). The CDR3 runs to 15 residues. Germline values: CDR1 SGHTA, CDR2 FQGNSA. Trimming removed 1 base at V and 4 bases at J, with 14 bases between. CDR3 sequence (DNA): TGTGCCAGCAGCTTAGTCGGGACTGAATTTTACGAGCAGTACTTC. It translates to CASSLVGTEFYEQYF.

The rearrangement uses TRBV27 and TRBJ2-7; TRBD1 or TRBD2 may be the D gene (6 bases each). V lost 3 bases and J lost 8, with 8 bases in between. This CDR3 region has 11 residues. The germline V gene has CDR1 MNHEY and CDR2 SMNVEV (reference sequence). The CDR3 DNA reads as TGTGCCAGCAGTTTTGGGGGGCAGCAGTACTTC. As protein: CASSFGGQQYF.

The rearrangement joins TRBV10-3 to TRBJ1-5; D gene uncertain. In germline, CDR1 is ENHRY, CDR2 SYGVKD. V was shortened by 4 bases and J by 0 bases, with 7 bases between the two germline ends. This CDR3 region has 14 residues. The CDR3 region is CAISGDTSNQPQHF. CDR3 DNA: TGTGCCATCAGTGGAGATACTAGCAATCAGCCCCAGCATTTT.

This clone has only one observation. This chain connects TRBV5-5 to TRBJ2-2; D not resolved. Trimming stripped 1 base from V and 1 base from J, with 5 bases between. This CDR3 region has 14 residues. Germline lookup yields CDR1 SGHKS and CDR2 YYEKEE (reference sequence). DNA for the CDR3: TGTGCCAGCAGCTTGTGGCAGAACACCGGGGAGCTGTTTTTT. This translates into CASSLWQNTGELFF. Full variable domain (missing parts from reference TRBV5-5 and TRBJ2-2): DAGVTQSPTHLIKTRGQQVTLRCSPISGHKSVSWYQQVLGQGPQFIFQYYEKEERGRGNFPDRFSARQFPNYSSELNVNALLLGDSALYLCASSLWQNTGELFFGEGSRLTVL.

This rearrangement joins TRBV5-1 to TRBJ2-3; 8 positions match TRBD1. Germline V gene data show CDR1 as SGHRS and CDR2 as YFSETQ. With 2 bases clipped from V and 5 bases from J, the junction kept 16 bases outside the gene matches. The CDR3 contains 18 residues. CDR3 DNA sequence: TGCGCCAGCAGCTTACCACCGGGACAGGCTGATCGGCTAGATACGCAGTATTTT. It is translated as CASSLPPGQADRLDTQYF.

This clone came up once. The chain carries TRBV10-3 and TRBJ2-4; perhaps TRBD1 as D (6 bases). The CDR3 consists of 16 residues. Germline-derived CDR1 and CDR2 are ENHRY and SYGVKD. V dropped 3 bases and J dropped 1 base, with 13 bases sitting between them. Here the CDR3 DNA reads TGTGCCATCAGTGACGGACAGACCACGGCCAAAAACATTCAGTACTTC. This sequence encodes CAISDGQTTAKNIQYF.

The chain links TRBV5-4 to TRBJ2-7; D unresolved. Germline V CDR1 and CDR2: SGHNT, YYREEE (reference sequence). The CDR3 has 13 residues. Trimming shortened V by 2 bases and J by 3 bases, and 9 bases separated the two germline ends. CDR3 bases: TGTGCCAGCAGCTTCCCAGAAGGCTACGAGCAGTACTTC. Protein sequence: CASSFPEGYEQYF. Combining the CDR3 with reference TRBV5-4 and TRBJ2-7 gives the whole variable domain ETGVTQSPTHLIKTRGQQVTLRCSSQSGHNTVSWYQQALGQGPQFIFQYYREEENGRGNFPPRFSGLQFPNYSSELNVNALELDDSALYLCASSFPEGYEQYFGPGTRLTVT.

Regarding this clone: Additional DNA sequences in this sample encode the identical CDR3. The genes are TRBV5-1 and TRBJ2-5; no reliable D call. V was pared by 0 bases and J by 4 bases, with 4 bases between. CDR3 size: 12 residues. Per germline, CDR1 SGHRS and CDR2 YFSETQ. CDR3 nucleotides: TGCGCCAGCAGCTTGGCCGGAGAGACCCAGTACTTC. Residues: CASSLAGETQYF.

The rearrangement links TRBV24-1 to TRBJ2-3, with 9 bases that match TRBD2. The CDR3 totals 15 residues. Per germline, CDR1 KGHDR and CDR2 SFDVKD. V lost 6 bases to trimming and J lost 4 bases; unmatched junction nucleotides: 7. CDR3 DNA sequence: TGTGCCACCAGTCCGCGGGGGGGCCTGGCAGATACGCAGTATTTT. This encodes CATSPRGGLADTQYF.

The genes are TRBV6-6 and TRBJ1-2; TRBD1 is a possible D gene (5 bases). Germline lookup yields CDR1 MNHNY and CDR2 SVGAGI (reference sequence). The CDR3 has 15 amino acids. V lost 7 bases and J lost 3, with 18 bases in between. CDR3 protein: CASIPTSGGDYGYTF. The DNA for the CDR3 is TGTGCCAGCATCCCCACATCCGGGGGGGACTATGGCTACACCTTC.

CDR3 residues: CASSPSNYGYTF. As DNA, the CDR3 is TGTGCCAGCAGCCCCTCAAACTATGGCTACACCTTC. V gene TRBV2 combines with J gene TRBJ1-2; D gene ambiguous. The CDR3 contains 12 residues. The V and J ends lost 6 bases and 2 bases respectively, with 7 bases between them. Germline V gene sequence: CDR1 SNHLY, CDR2 FYNNEI.

This clone was recorded only once. The chain employs TRBV6-2 or TRBV6-3 and TRBJ1-2, with TRBD1 matching over 8 bases. CDR3 length equals 14 residues. With 5 bases clipped from V and 4 bases from J, the junction kept 6 bases outside the gene matches. Germline assignment: CDR1 MNHEY and CDR2 SVGEGT. CDR3 region: CASSGDRKAYGYTF. The CDR3, as DNA: TGTGCCAGCAGTGGGGACAGGAAAGCCTATGGCTACACCTTC.

The genes are TRBV21-1 and TRBJ2-2. TRBV21-1 has pseudogene status. This CDR3 has 16 amino acids. The CDR3 protein is CASSRTWDENTGELFF. CDR3 nucleotides: TGTGCCAGCAGCAGGACCTGGGATGAGAACACCGGGGAGCTGTTTTTT.

CDR3: CSASAAAGTGWIYEQYF. The DNA for the CDR3 is TGCAGTGCTAGTGCTGCCGCGGGGACAGGCTGGATCTACGAGCAGTACTTC. V and J are TRBV20-1 and TRBJ2-7; 8 bases are shared with TRBD1. This CDR3 spans 17 amino acids. CDR1 DFQATT and CDR2 SNEGSKA come from the germline V gene (reference sequence). V shed 3 bases, J shed 3 bases, and the junction held 16 bases outside the gene matches.

V and J are TRBV6-5 and TRBJ2-5; D might be TRBD1 (6 bases). The CDR3 consists of 11 residues. Looked up from germline, CDR1 is MNHEY and CDR2 is SVGAGI. V was trimmed by 11 bases and J by 5 bases, leaving 12 bases between them. This chain's CDR3 is CAVRGWETQYF. The CDR3, as DNA: TGTGCCGTCAGGGGCTGGGAGACCCAGTACTTC.

The CDR3 region is CASSPGSGELFF. CDR3 nucleotides: TGTGCCAGCAGTCCCGGGTCCGGGGAGCTGTTTTTT. This sequence joins TRBV27 and TRBJ2-2, with D unresolved. Deletions cut 5 bases from V and 6 bases from J, with 7 bases between. This CDR3 region has 12 residues. Germline V lookup: CDR1 MNHEY, CDR2 SMNVEV (reference sequence).

This chain connects TRBV6-2 or TRBV6-3 to TRBJ1-2; 7 bases fit TRBD1. V lost 5 bases, J lost 8 bases, and 11 bases stayed unmatched. Germline values: CDR1 MNHEY, CDR2 SVGEGT. There are 14 residues in the CDR3. The chain's CDR3 is CASSTVGRGFGYTF. The CDR3 DNA sequence: TGTGCCAGCAGTACCGTCGGCAGGGGGTTCGGCTACACCTTC.

The rearrangement joins TRBV5-1 to TRBJ2-5, with 7 bases fitting TRBD2. Trimming took 0 bases from V and 9 from J; bases not matched to a gene: 11. The CDR3 is made up of 15 amino acids. The germline CDR1 and CDR2 sequences are SGHRS and YFSETQ. The CDR3, as DNA: TGCGCCAGCAGCTTGGGATCTAGCGGAGCCGAGGCCCAGTACTTC. The encoded protein is CASSLGSSGAEAQYF.

The gene calls are TRBV18 and TRBJ1-2; D not certain. V gave up 2 bases and J gave up 3 bases, with 7 bases separating them. The CDR3 spans 13 residues. The germline gives CDR1 KGHSH, CDR2 LQKENI. The CDR3 sequence is CASSPVNDYGYTF. The CDR3 region has the DNA TGTGCCAGCTCACCAGTTAATGACTATGGCTACACCTTC.

The chain is built from TRBV19 and TRBJ1-2; 10 nucleotides match TRBD1. J was trimmed by 8 bases and V by 4 bases; bases with no gene match: 7. CDR3 length: 14 residues. Germline V CDR1 and CDR2: LNHDA, SQIVND (reference sequence). In DNA form, the CDR3 reads TGTGCCAGTAGTACGCTCCGGGACAGGGGAGGCTACACCTTC. This sequence encodes CASSTLRDRGGYTF.

J is TRBJ1-1 and V is TRBV24-1, with a weak D call TRBD1 (5 bases). The CDR3 is made up of 15 amino acids. Trimming left V 8 bases short and J 0 bases short, with 15 bases between. Germline loops: CDR1 KGHDR, CDR2 SFDVKD. The CDR3 nucleotides are TGTGCCACCAAAATGGGGGGTGAGATGAACACTGAAGCTTTCTTT. Translating gives CATKMGGEMNTEAFF.

The chain carries TRBV5-6 and TRBJ2-2; D may be TRBD2 (6 bases). Per the germline V gene, CDR1 is SGHDT and CDR2 is YYEEEE. The CDR3 has 17 amino acids. V gave up 4 bases and J gave up 4 bases, with 20 bases separating them. CDR3 protein: CASSPPGTLWATGELFF. The CDR3 region has the DNA TGTGCCAGCAGCCCGCCTGGGACTCTTTGGGCCACCGGGGAGCTGTTTTTT.

The CDR3 sequence is CASSFSRNEQFF. In DNA, the CDR3 is TGTGCCAGCAGCTTCTCGCGGAATGAGCAGTTCTTC. The genes are TRBV11-1 and TRBJ2-1; D remains ambiguous. This CDR3 contains 12 residues. V was clipped by 3 bases and J by 7 bases, with 7 bases between them. The germline gives CDR1 SGHAT, CDR2 FQDESV (reference sequence).

V usage is TRBV7-6 and J usage is TRBJ1-1; unclear D gene. Trimming stripped 2 bases from V and 1 base from J, with 5 bases between. CDR1 and CDR2 (germline): SGHVS, FNYEAQ. This CDR3 has 13 residues. For the CDR3, the DNA is TGTGCCAGCAGCTTACGACAGAACACTGAAGCTTTCTTT. Its translation is CASSLRQNTEAFF.

The sample holds a few counts of this clone. V and J are TRBV2 and TRBJ2-4, with TRBD2 matching over 14 bases. V shed 5 bases, J shed 3 bases, and the junction held 15 bases outside the gene matches. The germline gives CDR1 SNHLY, CDR2 FYNNEI. The CDR3 runs to 20 residues. This CDR3 reads CASSRTPTSGGAEGKNIQYF. Written as DNA, the CDR3 is TGTGCCAGCAGTCGCACCCCGACTAGCGGGGGGGCAGAGGGCAAAAACATTCAGTACTTC.

The CDR3 reads CASSLLTAEAFF. The CDR3 DNA reads as TGTGCCAGCAGCCTCCTCACAGCTGAAGCTTTCTTT. V usage is TRBV11-2 and J usage is TRBJ1-1, with D hard to call. Germline V CDR1 and CDR2: SGHAT, FQNNGV. The CDR3 is 12 residues long. Trimming took 5 bases from V and 6 from J, leaving 10 bases between them. The full variable domain, its missing parts supplied by reference TRBV11-2 and TRBJ1-1, is EAGVAQSPRYKIIEKRQSVAFWCNPISGHATLYWYQQILGQGPKLLIQFQNNGVVDDSQLPKDRFSAERLKGVDSTLKIQPAKLEDSAVYLCASSLLTAEAFFGQGTRLTVV.

The J gene is TRBJ2-2, the V gene TRBV6-5; D perhaps matches TRBD1 (6 bases). Trimming pared 8 bases from V and 4 bases from J, leaving 14 bases between. Germline assignment: CDR1 MNHEY and CDR2 SVGAGI. This CDR3 contains 14 residues. CDR3 loop: CASGQTQFTGELFF. CDR3 DNA: TGTGCCAGCGGACAGACACAGTTCACCGGGGAGCTGTTTTTT.